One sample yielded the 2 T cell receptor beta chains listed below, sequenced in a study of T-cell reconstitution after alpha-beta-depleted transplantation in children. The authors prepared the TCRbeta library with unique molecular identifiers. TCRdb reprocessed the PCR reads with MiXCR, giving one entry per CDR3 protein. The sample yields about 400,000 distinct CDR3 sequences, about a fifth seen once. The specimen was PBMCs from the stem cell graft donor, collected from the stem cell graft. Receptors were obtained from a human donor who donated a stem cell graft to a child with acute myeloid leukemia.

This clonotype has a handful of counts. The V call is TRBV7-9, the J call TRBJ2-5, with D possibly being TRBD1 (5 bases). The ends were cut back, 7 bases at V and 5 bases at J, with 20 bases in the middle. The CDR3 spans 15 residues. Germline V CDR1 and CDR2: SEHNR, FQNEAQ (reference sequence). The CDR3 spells CASTPWQGLRETQYF. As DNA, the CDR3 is TGTGCCAGCACCCCTTGGCAGGGCCTCAGGGAGACCCAGTACTTC.

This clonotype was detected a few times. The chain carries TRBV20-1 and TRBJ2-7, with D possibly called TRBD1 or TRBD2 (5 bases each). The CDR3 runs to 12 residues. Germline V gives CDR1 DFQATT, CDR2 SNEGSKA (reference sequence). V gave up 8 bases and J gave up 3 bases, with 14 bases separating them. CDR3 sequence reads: CSTGTPDYEQYF. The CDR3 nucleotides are TGCAGTACCGGGACCCCGGACTACGAGCAGTACTTC.